A selection of T cell receptor beta chains follows, all from one sample in a study of T cells expressing NK-cell markers. TCRdb re-called the 5' RACE reads and gives one entry per CDR3 protein, without DNA. This sample lists around 14,000 distinct CDR3 sequences; its ten largest clones have approximately 59%. Sample: blood T cells: a sorted CD56 or NKG2C T cell subset, CD4+ or CD8+ T cells, or bulk PBMC T cells (not recorded which). The source of these receptors is a man aged 18-69 years in good health. Both conserved end residues are part of each CDR3. Fields, in order: CDR3 protein, clone size, V gene, J gene. Clone size is shown for a subset of rows, as once, few, many or a class of expanded clone.

CASSQEDRGNEQFF	.	TRBV4-3	TRBJ2-1
CASTAAGSYEQYF	.	TRBV5-1	TRBJ2-7
CASSFLGDYEQYF	.	TRBV7-9	TRBJ2-7
CASSLRRVTPYF	.	TRBV5-6	TRBJ2-7
CASSPAGSLGEQFF	.	TRBV7-8	TRBJ2-1
CASSPAVAGVTDTQYF	.	TRBV12-3/TRBV12-4	TRBJ2-3
CATSRAPLGRNTGELFF	.	TRBV15	TRBJ2-2
CASSLAGGNYGYTF	.	TRBV5-1	TRBJ1-2
CASSPTPAGRYEQYF	.	TRBV4-1	TRBJ2-7
CASSLDPTSGGAGVDTQYF	.	TRBV11-2	TRBJ2-3
CASSFGQGETQYF	.	TRBV5-1	TRBJ2-5
CASSARTGPLYEQYF	.	TRBV5-1	TRBJ2-7
CASSLTVAGLNNEQFF	.	TRBV12-3/TRBV12-4	TRBJ2-1
CASSLDGTDPRVETF	.	TRBV5-1	TRBJ1-2
CATSSSGRRETQYF	.	TRBV24-1	TRBJ2-5
CASSLDKYSRSPLHF	.	TRBV7-9	TRBJ1-6
CASSEIRGGRAQPQHF	.	TRBV2	TRBJ1-5
CASSPLKPNTEAFF	.	TRBV12-3/TRBV12-4	TRBJ1-1
CASSQGQSNYGYTF	.	TRBV18	TRBJ1-2
CASSGLAKNIQYF	.	TRBV28	TRBJ2-4
CSAEGLAGGNEQFF	.	TRBV20-1	TRBJ2-1
CSADDRGQSTDTQYF	.	TRBV20-1	TRBJ2-3
CASSDGGGPYNEQFF	.	TRBV2	TRBJ2-1
CASSERGHQETQYF	medium-sized	TRBV25-1	TRBJ2-5
CASSLSGTSGWYEQFF	.	TRBV12-3/TRBV12-4	TRBJ2-1
CASRRTSRDEQFF	.	TRBV7-3	TRBJ2-1
CASSRYSGGGETQYF	.	TRBV3-1	TRBJ2-5
CASSFGIHSGANVLTF	.	TRBV5-1	TRBJ2-6
CSARTGGGEQFF	.	TRBV20-1	TRBJ2-1
CASRPTSGSTDTQYF	.	TRBV6-1	TRBJ2-3
CASSLWAGRNQPQHF	.	TRBV27	TRBJ1-5
CASSYPGQANTEAFF	.	TRBV6-5	TRBJ1-1
CASSQLALEQFF	.	TRBV3-1	TRBJ2-1
CASSLWTSGGQQFF	.	TRBV11-1	TRBJ2-1
CASSLGTGEQFF	.	TRBV12-3/TRBV12-4	TRBJ2-1
CASSQGPRGQRGTQYF	.	TRBV4-3	TRBJ2-5
CASSGGLVTYEQYF	.	TRBV5-6	TRBJ2-7
CASSYSTSGGTVQYF	.	TRBV12-3/TRBV12-4	TRBJ2-7
CASSSGQGHYEQYF	.	TRBV18	TRBJ2-7
CASSFFRDEFEQYF	.	TRBV6-2/TRBV6-3	TRBJ2-7
CASSQDLAGGLAKNIQYF	.	TRBV4-3	TRBJ2-4
CSVAASGGASETQYF	.	TRBV29-1	TRBJ2-5
CASSQRPRLGLDEQFF	.	TRBV14	TRBJ2-1
CASSLAILAEQYF	.	TRBV7-9	TRBJ2-7
CSVGGFRTEQYF	.	TRBV29-1	TRBJ2-7
CASSKGPSNPEQYF	.	TRBV28	TRBJ2-7
CASSPPGRANTEAFF	.	TRBV5-1	TRBJ1-1
CASSHDRVSAGELFF	.	TRBV7-9	TRBJ2-2
CSAMERDPYEQYF	.	TRBV20-1	TRBJ2-7
CASSSGGSYEQYF	.	TRBV18	TRBJ2-7
CASSQDGTSGNTIYF	.	TRBV4-2	TRBJ1-3
CASSSEDRPSYEQYF	.	TRBV12-3/TRBV12-4	TRBJ2-7
CASRDSPNQQFF	.	TRBV6-5	TRBJ2-1
CASSHTTGLARNEQFF	.	TRBV4-1	TRBJ2-1
CASRDRASEQFF	.	TRBV12-3/TRBV12-4	TRBJ2-1
CATSPYYGELFF	.	TRBV24-1	TRBJ2-2
CASSWDSYNQPQHF	.	TRBV12-3/TRBV12-4	TRBJ1-5
CAISANTGLPQHF	.	TRBV10-3	TRBJ1-5
CSASSPGQRDNEQFF	.	TRBV20-1	TRBJ2-1